This TCR beta chain stems from a study of T cells in Graves' hyperthyroidism and ophthalmopathy. There were TCR beta CDR3 regions amplified from RNA transcripts. Initially, a first-round RT-PCR of the TCR CDR3 employed the HTBI primer set. A single record per CDR3 protein comes from TCRdb applying MiXCR to the multiplex PCR reads. The sample yields some 180,000 distinct CDR3 sequences, more than 15% seen once. Overall study findings and caveats: From stable hyperthyroidism, ophthalmopathy was separated by a 13 V-J model.

Trimming removed 5 bases from V and 5 bases from J, with 19 bases in between. The CDR3 extends over 15 amino acids. Germline V gene data show CDR1 as SEHNR and CDR2 as FQNEAQ (reference sequence). This clonotype turned up a few times. Its antigen is still unknown. The source of this sequence is a woman aged 50 to 60 with Graves' hyperthyroidism. Specimen: blood. The rearrangement joins TRBV7-9 to TRBJ2-7, with a tentative D call TRBD1 (7 bases). The CDR3 loop is CASSQRQGGRNEQYF. CDR3 bases: TGTGCCAGCAGCCAAAGACAGGGAGGAAGGAACGAGCAGTACTTC.